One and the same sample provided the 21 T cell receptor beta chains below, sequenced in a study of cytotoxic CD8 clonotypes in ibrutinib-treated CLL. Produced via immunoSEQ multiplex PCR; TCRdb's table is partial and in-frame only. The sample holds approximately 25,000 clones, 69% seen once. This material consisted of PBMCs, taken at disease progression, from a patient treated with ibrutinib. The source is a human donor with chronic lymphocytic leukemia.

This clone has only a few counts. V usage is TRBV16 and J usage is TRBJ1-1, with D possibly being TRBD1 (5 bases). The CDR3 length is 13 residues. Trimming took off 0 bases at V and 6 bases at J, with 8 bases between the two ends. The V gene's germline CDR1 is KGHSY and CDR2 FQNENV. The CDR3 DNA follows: TGTGCCAGCAGCCAATCAACGGGGGCTGAAGCTTTCTTT. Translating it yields CASSQSTGAEAFF.

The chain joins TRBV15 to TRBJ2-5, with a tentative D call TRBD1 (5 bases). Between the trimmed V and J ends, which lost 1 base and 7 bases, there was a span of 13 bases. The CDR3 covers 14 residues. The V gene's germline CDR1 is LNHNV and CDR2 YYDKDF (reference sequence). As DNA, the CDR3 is TGTGCCACCAGCAGAGGTCGAGTAGGGGTGACCCAGTACTTC. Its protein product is CATSRGRVGVTQYF.

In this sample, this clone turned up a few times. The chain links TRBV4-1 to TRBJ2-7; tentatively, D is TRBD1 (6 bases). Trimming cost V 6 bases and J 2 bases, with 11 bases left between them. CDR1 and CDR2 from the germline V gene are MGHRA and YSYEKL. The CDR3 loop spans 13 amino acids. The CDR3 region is CASSRDTTYEQYF. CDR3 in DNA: TGCGCCAGCAGTCGGGACACCACCTACGAGCAGTACTTC.

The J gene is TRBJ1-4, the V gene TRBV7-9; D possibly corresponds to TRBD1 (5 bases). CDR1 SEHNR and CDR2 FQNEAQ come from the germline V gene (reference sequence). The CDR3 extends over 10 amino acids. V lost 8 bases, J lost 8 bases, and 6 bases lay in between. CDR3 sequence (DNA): TGTGCCAGCGGGGGGGAAAAACTGTTTTTT. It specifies CASGGEKLFF.

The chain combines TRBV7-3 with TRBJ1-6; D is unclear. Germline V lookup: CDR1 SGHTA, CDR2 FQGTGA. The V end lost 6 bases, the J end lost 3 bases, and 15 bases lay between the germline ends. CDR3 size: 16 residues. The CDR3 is CASSSLDKVYNSPLHF. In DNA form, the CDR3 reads TGTGCCAGCAGTTCCCTCGACAAGGTCTATAATTCACCCCTCCACTTT.

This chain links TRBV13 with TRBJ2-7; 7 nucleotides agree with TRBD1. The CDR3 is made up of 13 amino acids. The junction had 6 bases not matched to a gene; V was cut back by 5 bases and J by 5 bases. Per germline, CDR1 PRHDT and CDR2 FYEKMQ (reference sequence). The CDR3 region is CASSPRQGHEQYF. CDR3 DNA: TGTGCCAGCAGCCCCAGACAGGGCCACGAGCAGTACTTC. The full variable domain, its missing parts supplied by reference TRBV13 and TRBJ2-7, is AAGVIQSPRHLIKEKRETATLKCYPIPRHDTVYWYQQGPGQDPQFLISFYEKMQSDKGSIPDRFSAQQFSDYHSELNMSSLELGDSALYFCASSPRQGHEQYFGPGTRLTVT.

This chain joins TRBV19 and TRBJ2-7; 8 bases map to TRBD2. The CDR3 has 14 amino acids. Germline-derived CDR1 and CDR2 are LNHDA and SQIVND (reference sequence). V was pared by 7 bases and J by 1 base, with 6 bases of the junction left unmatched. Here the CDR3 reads CASTPGGRSYEQYF. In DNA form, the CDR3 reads TGTGCCAGTACCCCGGGGGGGCGGTCCTACGAGCAGTACTTC.

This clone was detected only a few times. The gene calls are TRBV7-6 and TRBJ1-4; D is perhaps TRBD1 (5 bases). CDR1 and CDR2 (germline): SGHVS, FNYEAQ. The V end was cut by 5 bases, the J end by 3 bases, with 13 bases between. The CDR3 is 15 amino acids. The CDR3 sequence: CASSPSVGANEKLFF. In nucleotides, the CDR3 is TGTGCCAGCAGCCCTTCGGTGGGGGCTAATGAAAAACTGTTTTTT.

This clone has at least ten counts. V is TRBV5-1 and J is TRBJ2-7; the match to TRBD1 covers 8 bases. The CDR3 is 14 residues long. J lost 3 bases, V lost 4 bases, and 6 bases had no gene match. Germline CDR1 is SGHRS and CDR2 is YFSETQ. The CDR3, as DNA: TGCGCCAGCAGCGAGGACAGGGAGTACTACGAGCAGTACTTC. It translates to CASSEDREYYEQYF.

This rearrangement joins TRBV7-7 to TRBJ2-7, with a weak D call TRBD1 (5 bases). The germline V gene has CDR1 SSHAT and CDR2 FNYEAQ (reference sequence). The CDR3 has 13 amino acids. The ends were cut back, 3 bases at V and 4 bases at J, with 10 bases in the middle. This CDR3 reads CASSLSGKYEQYF. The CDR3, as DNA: TGTGCCAGCAGCTTGTCAGGGAAATACGAGCAGTACTTC.

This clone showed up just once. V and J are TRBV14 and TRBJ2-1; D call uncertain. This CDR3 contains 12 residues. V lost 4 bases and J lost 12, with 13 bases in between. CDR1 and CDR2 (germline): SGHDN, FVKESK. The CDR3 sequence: CASSPSRTRQFF. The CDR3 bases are TGTGCCAGCAGCCCGTCTCGGACGAGGCAGTTCTTC.

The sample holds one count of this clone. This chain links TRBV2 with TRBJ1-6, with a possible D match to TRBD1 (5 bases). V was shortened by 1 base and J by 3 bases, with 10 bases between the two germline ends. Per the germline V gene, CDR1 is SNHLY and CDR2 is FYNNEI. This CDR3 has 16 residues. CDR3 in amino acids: CASSEGWTLYNSPLHF. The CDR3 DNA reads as TGTGCCAGCAGTGAAGGTTGGACACTCTATAATTCACCCCTCCACTTT. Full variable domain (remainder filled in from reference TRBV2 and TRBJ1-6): EPEVTQTPSHQVTQMGQEVILRCVPISNHLYFYWYRQILGQKVEFLVSFYNNEISEKSEIFDDQFSVERPDGSNFTLKIRSTKLEDSAMYFCASSEGWTLYNSPLHFGNGTRLTVT.

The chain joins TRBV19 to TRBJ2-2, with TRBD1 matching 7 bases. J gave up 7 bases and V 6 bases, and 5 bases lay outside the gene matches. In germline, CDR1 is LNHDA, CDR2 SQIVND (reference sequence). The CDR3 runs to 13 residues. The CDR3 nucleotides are TGTGCCAGTAGAGACAGGGTTAGCGGGGAGCTGTTTTTT. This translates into CASRDRVSGELFF. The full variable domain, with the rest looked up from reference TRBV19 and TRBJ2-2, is DGGITQSPKYLFRKEGQNVTLSCEQNLNHDAMYWYRQDPGQGLRLIYYSQIVNDFQKGDIAEGYSVSREKKESFPLTVTSAQKNPTAFYLCASRDRVSGELFFGEGSRLTVL.

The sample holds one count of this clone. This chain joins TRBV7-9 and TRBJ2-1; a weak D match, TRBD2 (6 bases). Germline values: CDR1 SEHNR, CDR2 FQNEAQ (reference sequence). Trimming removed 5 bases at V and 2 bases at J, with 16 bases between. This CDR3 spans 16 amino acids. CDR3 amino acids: CASSIRDSLTYNEQFF. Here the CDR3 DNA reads TGTGCCAGCAGCATTCGGGACTCCTTGACCTACAATGAGCAGTTCTTC. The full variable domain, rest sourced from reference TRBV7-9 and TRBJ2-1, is DTGVSQNPRHKITKRGQNVTFRCDPISEHNRLYWYRQTLGQGPEFLTYFQNEAQLEKSRLLSDRFSAERPKGSFSTLEIQRTEQGDSAMYLCASSIRDSLTYNEQFFGPGTRLTVL.

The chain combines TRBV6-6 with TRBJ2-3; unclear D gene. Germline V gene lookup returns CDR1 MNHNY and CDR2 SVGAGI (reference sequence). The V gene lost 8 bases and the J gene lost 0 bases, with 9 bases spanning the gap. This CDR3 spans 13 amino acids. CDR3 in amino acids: CASGKTSTDTQYF. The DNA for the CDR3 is TGTGCCAGCGGGAAAACGAGCACAGATACGCAGTATTTT.

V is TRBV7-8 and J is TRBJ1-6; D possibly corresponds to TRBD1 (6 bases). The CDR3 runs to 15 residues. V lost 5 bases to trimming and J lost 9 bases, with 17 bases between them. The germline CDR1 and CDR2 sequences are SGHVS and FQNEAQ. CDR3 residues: CASSPTGIMSSPLHF. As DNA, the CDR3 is TGTGCCAGCAGCCCAACAGGGATTATGAGTTCACCCCTCCACTTT.

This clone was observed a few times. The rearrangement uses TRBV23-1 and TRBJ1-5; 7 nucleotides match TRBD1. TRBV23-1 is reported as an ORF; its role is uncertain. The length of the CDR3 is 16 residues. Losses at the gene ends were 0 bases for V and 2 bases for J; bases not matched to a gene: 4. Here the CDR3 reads CASSQSRQGGNQPQHF. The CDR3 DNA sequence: TGCGCCAGCAGTCAATCACGGCAGGGGGGCAATCAGCCCCAGCATTTT.

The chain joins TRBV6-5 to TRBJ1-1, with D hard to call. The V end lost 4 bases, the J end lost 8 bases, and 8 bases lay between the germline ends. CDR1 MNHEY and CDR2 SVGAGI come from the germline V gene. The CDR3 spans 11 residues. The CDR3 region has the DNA TGTGCCAGCAGTTCTGGACCCGAAGCTTTCTTT. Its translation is CASSSGPEAFF.

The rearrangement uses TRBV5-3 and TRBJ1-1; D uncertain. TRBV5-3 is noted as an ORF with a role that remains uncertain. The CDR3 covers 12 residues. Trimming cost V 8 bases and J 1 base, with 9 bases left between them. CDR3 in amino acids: CARGKGNTEAFF. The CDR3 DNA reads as TGTGCCAGGGGGAAGGGGAACACTGAAGCTTTCTTT.

The CDR3 reads CASSFGPGTGYNSPLHF. CDR3 bases: TGTGCCAGCAGTTTTGGGCCCGGGACAGGGTATAATTCACCCCTCCACTTT. This chain connects TRBV28 to TRBJ1-6; 9 nucleotides agree with TRBD1. This CDR3 spans 17 amino acids. Germline CDR1 is MDHEN and CDR2 is SYDVKM. V lost 3 bases to trimming and J lost 4 bases; unmatched junction nucleotides: 7.

CDR3: CASSMQGAMREQYF. In DNA form, the CDR3 reads TGTGCCAGTAGTATGCAGGGGGCCATGAGAGAGCAGTACTTC. The chain couples TRBV19 to TRBJ2-7; 8 bases line up with TRBD1. The CDR3 is 14 residues long. With V trimmed by 3 bases and J by 7 bases, 8 bases remained unmatched. The germline CDR1 and CDR2 sequences are LNHDA and SQIVND (reference sequence). The full variable domain, rest sourced from reference TRBV19 and TRBJ2-7, is DGGITQSPKYLFRKEGQNVTLSCEQNLNHDAMYWYRQDPGQGLRLIYYSQIVNDFQKGDIAEGYSVSREKKESFPLTVTSAQKNPTAFYLCASSMQGAMREQYFGPGTRLTVT.